One T cell receptor beta chain is described in this entry. This CDR3 is built from 14 residues. Trimming pared 0 bases from V and 6 bases from J, leaving 12 bases between. Germline CDR1 and CDR2: SGHRS and YFSETQ. Deep-level running was used for the assay. Method: immunoSEQ multiplex PCR; TCRdb's copy keeps in-frame clones and lacks some. The table shows 500,000 to 650,000 clones, with around 78% occurring only once. This sample was included in a study of shared clonotypes between healthy human individuals. This receptor was identified in a middle-aged woman in good health. Some clones in this sample may be carry-over from other donors' samples. V is TRBV5-1 and J is TRBJ1-1; a weak D match, TRBD1 (6 bases). What was sequenced was PBMCs. The CDR3: CASSLGRGKSEAFF. The CDR3 bases are TGCGCCAGCAGCTTGGGCAGGGGTAAATCTGAAGCTTTCTTT.